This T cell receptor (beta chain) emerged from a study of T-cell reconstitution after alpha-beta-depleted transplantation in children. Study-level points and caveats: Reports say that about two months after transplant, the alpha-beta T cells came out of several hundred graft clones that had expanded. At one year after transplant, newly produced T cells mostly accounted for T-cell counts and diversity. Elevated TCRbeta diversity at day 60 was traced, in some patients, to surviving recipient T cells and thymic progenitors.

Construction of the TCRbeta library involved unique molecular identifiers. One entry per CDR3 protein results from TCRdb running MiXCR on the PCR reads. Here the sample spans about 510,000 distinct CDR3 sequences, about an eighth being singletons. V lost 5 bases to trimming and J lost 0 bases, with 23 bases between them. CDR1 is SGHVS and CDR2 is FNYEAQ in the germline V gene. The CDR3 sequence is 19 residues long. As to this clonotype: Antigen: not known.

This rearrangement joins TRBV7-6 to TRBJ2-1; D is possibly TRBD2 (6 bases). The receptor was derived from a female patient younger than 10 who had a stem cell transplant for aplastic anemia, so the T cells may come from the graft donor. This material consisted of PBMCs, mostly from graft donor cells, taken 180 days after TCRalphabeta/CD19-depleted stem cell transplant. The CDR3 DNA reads TGTGCCAGCAGCCCAGGCCCACTACTAGCACAGAGCTCCTACAATGAGCAGTTCTTC. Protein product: CASSPGPLLAQSSYNEQFF.